The following is a T cell receptor beta chain sequence with its context. This clonotype was detected ten times or more. Its specific antigen is unknown. Base qualities are missing; no much larger clone stands one base away. What the time point label conveys for this sample: newly diagnosed GD, antithyroid drugs for less than 3 months. RNA was extracted from PBMCs in TRIzol for both TCR sequencing and RNA sequencing. The diagnosis of Graves' disease was made according to American Thyroid Association guidelines. The patients came from an endocrinology department in Xi'an, China. Each patient gave around 9.2 milliliters of peripheral blood, collected in an EDTA anticoagulant tube. Ficoll Paque Plus density gradient separation was used to isolate PBMCs, and no further T cell sorting was performed. RNA quality was checked with an Agilent 2100 Bioanalyzer and agarose gel, and concentration with a NanoDrop 2000.

This record belongs to a study of regulatory T cells in long-lasting Graves disease listed by TCRdb under 2021. With regard to the full study: Patients with newly diagnosed Graves' disease had been on antithyroid drugs for under 3 months. Peripheral blood TCR sequencing and RNA sequencing compared persistent Graves' disease patients with newly diagnosed Graves' disease patients. The study took place in China and was registered as a clinical trial. A total of around 35 samples underwent TCR sequencing: about 13 from persistent and around 20 from newly diagnosed Graves' disease patients.

Deletion took 7 bases off V and 0 bases off J, with a span of 12 bases between the germline ends. In the germline V gene, CDR1 corresponds to SNHLY and CDR2 to FYNNEI. The CDR3 contains 15 residues, cysteine and phenylalanine counted. Left in the record is the CDR3 DNA by itself, 45 bases read in frame from the first base. The library was generated by multiplex PCR. The sequencer was an Illumina HiSeq 4000. CDR3 regions were amplified by Arm-PCR with iRepertoire HTBI primers to construct TCR beta libraries. Gel purification was performed on PCR products prior to sequencing. Regarding the original processing steps: Gene usage analysis of CDR3 amino acid clonotypes relied on the roughly 58 TRBV and about 13 TRBJ segments identified across samples. COPE and FqMerger were used to merge the filtered high-quality paired reads into contigs. BLAST was used to align contigs to the IMGT TRBV, TRBD and TRBJ reference genes, and CDR3 was defined following IMGT. Any clonotype with a frequency above 0.1% was counted as a highly expanded clone. Repertoire diversity was measured by Shannon entropy, and V-J evenness by the Gini coefficient. Public clonotypes were defined as clonotypes shared by more than one individual. The public sequencing data were trimmed at Q25 with fastp and processed into clonotypes with MiXCR by TCRdb, which kept only in-frame beta chains. CDR3 protein sequences are deduplicated, and each keeps its most common genes and DNA. These V and J calls are TCRdb output, not the study's own analysis. This sample comprises hundreds of thousands of distinct CDR3 sequences, around 15% of them detected only once. The ten largest clones represent about a fifth of the sample.

The full study reports these points: A larger number of public clonotypes was shared among persistent patients (approximately 3,000) than among newly diagnosed patients (around 890). The authors acknowledged the small sample size as a limitation that may reduce accuracy. Persistent disease showed preferential use of TRBV28, TRBJ1-2 and TRBJ2-5, whereas newly diagnosed disease favored TRBV20-1 and TRBJ2-1. Because the primary lesion, thyroid tissue, could not be accessed, the study looked at peripheral blood alone. Lower TCR Shannon entropy and fewer highly expanded clones were observed in persistent Graves' disease patients than in newly diagnosed patients, which suggested clonal expansion. Only the TCR beta chain was sequenced and analyzed.

Sequenced here: peripheral blood mononuclear cells (PBMCs), sampled at new diagnosis, from a patient treated with antithyroid drugs. Rearrangement joined TRBV2 to TRBJ1-4; the D gene assignment is ambiguous. The source is a female donor with Graves disease. The nucleotides are TGTGCCAGCACCGAATTTCCTGCAACTAATGAAAAACTGTTTTTT. This encodes CASTEFPATNEKLFF.